These 10 T cell receptor beta chains were all obtained from the same sample, sequenced in a study of shared T cell receptors in the human thymus. Assay used: immunoSEQ multiplex PCR; TCRdb lists only in-frame clones, some missing. This table holds some 760,000 clones, 70% to 90% found once. In addition, the sample was reused for a study of human thymus T cells.

The specimen sequenced was thymocytes. All receptors derive from a girl less than two years old with a congenital heart defect.

The V and J genes are TRBV9 and TRBJ1-2; D unresolved. V was cut by 0 bases and J by 4 bases, with 25 bases left in between. CDR1 and CDR2 from the germline V gene are SGDLS and YYNGEE. This CDR3 has 19 amino acids. This CDR3 reads CASSVALFLPTGSFYGYTF. The CDR3 coding sequence is TGTGCCAGCAGCGTAGCATTGTTCCTACCCACCGGGTCCTTCTATGGCTACACCTTC.

The genes are TRBV11-2 and TRBJ2-2, with 13 nucleotides matching TRBD2. Germline V CDR1 and CDR2: SGHAT, FQNNGV. This CDR3 region has 19 residues. The V gene end was trimmed by 6 bases and the J gene end by 0 bases; junction bases not matched to a gene: 10. Written as DNA, the CDR3 is TGTGCCAGCAGAACGGAGGGACTAGCGGGGACATCGAACACCGGGGAGCTGTTTTTT. Its translation: CASRTEGLAGTSNTGELFF.

The V call is TRBV16, the J call TRBJ2-2; no reliable D call. The V end was cut by 7 bases, the J end by 2 bases, with 11 bases between. Germline V gene lookup returns CDR1 KGHSY and CDR2 FQNENV. This CDR3 comprises 14 residues. The CDR3 sequence: CASKSTKNTGELFF. CDR3 nucleotide sequence: TGTGCCAGCAAATCCACAAAAAACACCGGGGAGCTGTTTTTT.

The J gene is TRBJ2-1, the V gene TRBV28; 8 nucleotides match TRBD2. Germline assignment: CDR1 MDHEN and CDR2 SYDVKM. The CDR3 is made up of 15 amino acids. Germline trimming cut 2 bases from V and 6 bases from J; bases unmatched to any gene: 6. CDR3 in DNA: TGTGCCAGCAGTTTACCCGGGACTAGAGGCAATGAGCAGTTCTTC. This encodes CASSLPGTRGNEQFF.

The CDR3 coding sequence is TGTGCCAGCAGTTCCCCCGAGGTCAGAACTATCCTCAATCAGCCCCAGCATTTT. This sequence encodes CASSSPEVRTILNQPQHF. The chain links TRBV2 to TRBJ1-5; no definite D call. Germline V gene sequence: CDR1 SNHLY, CDR2 FYNNEI. The CDR3 loop spans 18 amino acids. The V end lost 5 bases, the J end lost 3 bases, and 23 bases lay between the germline ends.

V usage is TRBV20-1 and J usage is TRBJ1-5; no clear D gene. V was clipped by 6 bases and J by 14 bases, with 17 bases between them. Germline loops: CDR1 DFQATT, CDR2 SNEGSKA (reference sequence). This CDR3 is 11 amino acids long. Here the CDR3 reads CSATWLGRKHF. The DNA of the CDR3 is TGCAGTGCCACGTGGCTAGGAAGGAAGCATTTT.

A note on this clone: The sample has other DNA sequences that encode this CDR3 too. The chain couples TRBV7-9 to TRBJ2-3; D is ambiguous. The ends were cut back, 3 bases at V and 2 bases at J, with 3 bases in the middle. The length of the CDR3 is 12 residues. Germline V gives CDR1 SEHNR, CDR2 FQNEAQ (reference sequence). As DNA, the CDR3 is TGTGCCAGCAGCTTTCTCACAGATACGCAGTATTTT. Residues: CASSFLTDTQYF. Supplemented by reference TRBV7-9 and TRBJ2-3, the full variable domain reads DTGVSQNPRHKITKRGQNVTFRCDPISEHNRLYWYRQTLGQGPEFLTYFQNEAQLEKSRLLSDRFSAERPKGSFSTLEIQRTEQGDSAMYLCASSFLTDTQYFGPGTRLTVL.

V usage is TRBV6-4 and J usage is TRBJ2-1, with D perhaps matching TRBD2 (5 bases). CDR1 MRHNA and CDR2 SNTAGT come from the germline V gene. The CDR3 is 12 amino acids. Deletions cut 6 bases from V and 8 bases from J, with 11 bases between. CDR3 sequence reads: CASRSSGDEQFF. CDR3 coding DNA: TGTGCCAGCAGAAGTTCCGGGGATGAGCAGTTCTTC.

The rearrangement uses TRBV10-3 and TRBJ1-2, with a weak D call TRBD1 (5 bases). The length of the CDR3 is 12 residues. Germline loops: CDR1 ENHRY, CDR2 SYGVKD. With 8 bases removed from V and 5 bases from J, the gap between germline ends came to 12 bases. The CDR3 sequence: CAIRKGNYGYTF. CDR3 DNA: TGTGCCATCCGCAAGGGGAATTATGGCTACACCTTC.

Regarding this clone: The sample contains more than one DNA sequence encoding this CDR3. This chain joins TRBV7-9 and TRBJ1-1; maybe TRBD1 (6 bases). This CDR3 contains 13 residues. Germline values: CDR1 SEHNR, CDR2 FQNEAQ (reference sequence). V lost 5 bases and J 1 base, leaving 8 bases between the germline ends. CDR3 in amino acids: CASSRTENTEAFF. DNA for the CDR3: TGTGCCAGCAGCAGGACAGAGAACACTGAAGCTTTCTTT.